These T cell receptor beta chains were read from a single sample in a study of cytomegalovirus exposure and HLA in healthy donors. Method: immunoSEQ multiplex PCR; TCRdb's copy keeps in-frame clones and lacks some. This sample has some 120,000 clones, with about four fifths found just once. The source material was PBMCs. The origin of the receptors is a man aged 40-50 years in good health and CMV-seronegative. Each CDR3 is given with its conserved first and last residue. D genes are given only for firm matches. A clone size is listed for some rows: how often the clone was seen (once, few, many), or a class if it is expanded.

v_call,clone_size,d_call,j_call,cdr3_nt,cdr3_aa
TRBV2,NA,NA,TRBJ2-4,TGTGCCAGCATAGGAGGGACGTACAGTCAGTACTTC,CASIGGTYSQYF
TRBV2,few,TRBD2,TRBJ2-1,TGTGCCAGCAGTGGGACTAGCGGGGGGTACAATGAGCAGTTCTTC,CASSGTSGGYNEQFF
TRBV19,NA,NA,TRBJ2-7,TGTGCCAGCGGGGATCGGGAAGCCAGTGAGCAGTACTTC,CASGDREASEQYF
TRBV7-9,NA,TRBD2,TRBJ2-1,TGTGCCAGCAGACACAATCCGGGACTAGCGGATTACAATGAGCAGTTCTTC,CASRHNPGLADYNEQFF
TRBV10-3,few,NA,TRBJ1-5,TGTGCCATCAGCAGGGGCGGTGGCAATCAGCCCCAGCATTTT,CAISRGGGNQPQHF
TRBV5-6,NA,NA,TRBJ2-3,TGTGCCAGCAGCCGAGCTCGCACAGATACGCAGTATTTT,CASSRARTDTQYF
TRBV19,NA,TRBD1,TRBJ2-3,TGTGCCAGTAGCAAGGGCCGACAGGGGACGCAGTATTTT,CASSKGRQGTQYF
TRBV11-2,NA,TRBD2,TRBJ2-3,TGTGCCAGCAGCCGACTAGCGGGGGCGTCAGATACGCAGTATTTT,CASSRLAGASDTQYF
TRBV19,NA,NA,TRBJ2-5,TGTGCCAGTAGGGAACTAGCCCTAGACCAAGAGACCCAGTACTTC,CASRELALDQETQYF
TRBV27,NA,NA,TRBJ2-7,TGTGCCAGCAGTTTGCGGGCCAGGGGAAGGAGCTCCTACGAGCAGTACTTC,CASSLRARGRSSYEQYF
TRBV18,NA,NA,TRBJ1-1,TGTGCCAGCTCCTCGACTGGGAACACTGAAGCTTTCTTT,CASSSTGNTEAFF
TRBV5-6,NA,NA,TRBJ2-1,TGTGCCAGCAGCTTGCTAGTATCGAATGAGCAGTTCTTC,CASSLLVSNEQFF
TRBV5-8,NA,NA,TRBJ2-1,TGTGCCAGCAGGGAACAGGGAACCGAAAACAATGAGCAGTTCTTC,CASREQGTENNEQFF
TRBV10-3,NA,NA,TRBJ2-7,TGTGCCATCAGTGGGCACGGGGGCGAGCAGTACTTC,CAISGHGGEQYF
TRBV11-3,NA,TRBD1,TRBJ2-7,TGTGCCAGCAGCCCTGACAGGGGTCACTACGAGCAGTACTTC,CASSPDRGHYEQYF
TRBV27,NA,TRBD1,TRBJ1-5,TGTGCCAGCGGGACAGTTGGCAATCAGCCCCAGCATTTT,CASGTVGNQPQHF
TRBV6-6,NA,TRBD1,TRBJ1-4,TGTGCCAGCAGTCCGGGACAGGGGAGACTGTTTTTT,CASSPGQGRLFF
TRBV5-1,NA,TRBD1,TRBJ2-1,TGCGCCAGCAGCTTGGGGACAGGGGACTCTTATAGGACGGTCTACAATGAGCAGTTCTTC,CASSLGTGDSYRTVYNEQFF
TRBV9,NA,NA,TRBJ1-1,TGTGCCAGCAGCGTTCGGGACGGGGGCACTGAAGCTTTCTTT,CASSVRDGGTEAFF
TRBV7-2,NA,NA,TRBJ2-7,TGTGCCAGCAGCTTAAGGCAGGGCGCCTACGAGCAGTACTTC,CASSLRQGAYEQYF
TRBV21-1,NA,NA,TRBJ1-4,TGTGCCAGCAGCAACGGACAGAGGAGCGAAAAACTGTTTTTT,CASSNGQRSEKLFF
TRBV7-8,NA,TRBD2,TRBJ2-4,TGTGCCAGCAGCCCAAGCGGGGGGATAAACATTCAGTACTTC,CASSPSGGINIQYF
TRBV19,NA,TRBD2,TRBJ2-5,TGTGCCAGTAGTATAGTTTATAGCGGGGGTGAAGAGACCCAGTACTTC,CASSIVYSGGEETQYF
TRBV5-1,NA,NA,TRBJ2-3,TGCGCCAGCAGCTATCGGACAGATACGCAGTATTTT,CASSYRTDTQYF
TRBV7-3,once,TRBD1,TRBJ2-7,TGTGCCAGCAGCTTAGACAGGGGGTACGAGCAGTACTTC,CASSLDRGYEQYF
TRBV5-1,NA,NA,TRBJ1-1,TGCGCCAGCAGCTTGAATGTGCCTTCCCCGGCAGGGAACACTGAAGCTTTCTTT,CASSLNVPSPAGNTEAFF
TRBV5-8,NA,TRBD1,TRBJ2-2,TGTGCCAGCAGCTCATCCGGGACAGTGAACACCGGGGAGCTGTTTTTT,CASSSSGTVNTGELFF
TRBV4-3,NA,NA,TRBJ1-5,TGCGCCAGCAGCCAAGATCTCGGTCAGCCCCAGCATTTT,CASSQDLGQPQHF
TRBV5-4,NA,NA,TRBJ1-2,TGTGCCAGCAGCTTGGATCAGGGCGATGGAGGCTACACCTTC,CASSLDQGDGGYTF
TRBV18,NA,TRBD1,TRBJ2-7,TGTGCCAGCTCACCAAGGACAGGGGCCTACGAGCAGTACTTC,CASSPRTGAYEQYF
TRBV7-3,NA,TRBD1,TRBJ1-2,TGTGCCAGCAGCTTGGAGGGGGCCGGTGGCTACACCTTC,CASSLEGAGGYTF
TRBV4-2,NA,NA,TRBJ1-3,TGTGCCAGCAGCCAAGACGCCCAGGGATTAAGCTCTGGAAACACCATATATTTT,CASSQDAQGLSSGNTIYF
TRBV4-3,once,NA,TRBJ2-7,TGCGCCAGCAGCCAAGATAGATCCGCGGATCTCTACGAGCAGTACTTC,CASSQDRSADLYEQYF
TRBV9,few,NA,TRBJ1-2,TGTGCCAGCAGCGTAGTTCCAGATTCTAACTATGGCTACACCTTC,CASSVVPDSNYGYTF
TRBV7-9,NA,TRBD2,TRBJ2-1,TGTGCCAGCAGCTTGGGACTAGCGGGGGAGAATGAGCAGTTCTTC,CASSLGLAGENEQFF
TRBV27,NA,NA,TRBJ2-1,TGTGCCAGCAGTTTCCTGGCTAGCGAATACTACAATGAGCAGTTCTTC,CASSFLASEYYNEQFF